Shown below are 4 T cell receptor beta chains from a single sample sequenced in a study of blood T cell repertoires in COVID-19. Assay: immunoSEQ multiplex PCR; the TCRdb copy retains only in-frame clones and omits some. This table has more than 90,000 clones, 70% to 90% appearing once. The sequenced material came from peripheral blood. The receptor set was obtained from a human donor in a cohort sampled during active COVID-19.

The V and J genes are TRBV28 and TRBJ2-7, with TRBD2 as a possible D gene (6 bases). Germline V gene lookup returns CDR1 MDHEN and CDR2 SYDVKM. V was trimmed by 7 bases and J by 2 bases, leaving 18 bases between them. The CDR3 consists of 15 residues. DNA for the CDR3: TGTGCCAGCACCCCGAGAGGAGGGGTTACCTACGAGCAGTACTTC. Amino acid sequence: CASTPRGGVTYEQYF. Drawing the rest from reference TRBV28 and TRBJ2-7, the complete variable domain is DVKVTQSSRYLVKRTGEKVFLECVQDMDHENMFWYRQDPGLGLRLIYFSYDVKMKEKGDIPEGYSVSREKKERFSLILESASTNQTSMYLCASTPRGGVTYEQYFGPGTRLTVT.

Of note for this clone: At one boundary the junction diverges from the germline segment, which might be a read error. The gene calls are TRBV7-8 and TRBJ2-7; D not certain. In germline, CDR1 is SGHVS, CDR2 FQNEAQ. The CDR3 totals 14 residues. CDR3 coding DNA: TGTGCCAGCGGCTTTTCGAGACACCCCTACGAGCAGTACTTC. Translating it yields CASGFSRHPYEQYF.

This rearrangement joins TRBV6-1 to TRBJ1-5; D ambiguous. The V gene lost 2 bases and the J gene lost 5 bases, with 13 bases spanning the gap. The CDR3 sequence is 15 residues long. Per germline, CDR1 MNHNS and CDR2 SASEGT. The CDR3 DNA sequence: TGTGCCAGCAGTGAATATCGAACAACCCATCAGCCCCAGCATTTT. This codes for CASSEYRTTHQPQHF.

The chain recombines TRBV6-2 or TRBV6-3 with TRBJ2-2; the match to TRBD1 covers 10 bases. The germline gives CDR1 MNHEY, CDR2 SVGEGT. V lost 4 bases, J lost 4 bases, and 6 bases stayed unmatched. The CDR3 loop spans 16 amino acids. DNA for the CDR3: TGTGCCAGCAGTTCGCCTAGGACAGGGGGCACCGGGGAGCTGTTTTTT. Translating gives CASSSPRTGGTGELFF.